The 14 T cell receptor beta chains given below trace back to one sample, sequenced in a study of blood T cell repertoires in COVID-19. Measured with immunoSEQ multiplex PCR; TCRdb has only the in-frame clones, and not every one. The sample gives around 200,000 clones, 86% of which show up once; more than 4% is in the top ten. The sample consisted of PBMCs or T cells enriched from blood (not recorded which). These receptor sequences come from a young woman who had been exposed to COVID-19.

This clone was found once. J is TRBJ1-5 and V is TRBV6-5; TRBD1 matches 9 bases. The CDR3 totals 15 residues. The ends lost 6 bases at V and 2 bases at J; junction bases unmatched: 5. Per germline, CDR1 MNHEY and CDR2 SVGAGI. The CDR3 loop is CASRPRDRGNQPQHF. The CDR3 nucleotides read TGTGCCAGCAGGCCACGGGACAGGGGCAATCAGCCCCAGCATTTT.

CDR3 nucleotide sequence: TGTGCCAGCAGCCCGGGATCCACCGGGGAGCTGTTTTTT. Amino acids: CASSPGSTGELFF. The J gene is TRBJ2-2, the V gene TRBV3-1 (or the pseudogene TRBV3-2), with D tentatively TRBD2 (5 bases). Germline V CDR1 and CDR2: LGHDT, YNNKEL (reference sequence). The CDR3 length is 13 residues. V was trimmed by 4 bases and J by 4 bases, leaving 7 bases between them.

The chain is built from TRBV21-1 and TRBJ1-6; whether TRBD1, the table's D call, matches the DNA was not checked. TRBV21-1 constitutes a pseudogene. The CDR3 sequence is 15 residues long. As DNA, the CDR3 is TGTGCCAGCAGACCCGGGGTGGCAGGGGTATCACCCCTCCACTTT. It specifies CASRPGVAGVSPLHF.

V is TRBV7-9 and J is TRBJ2-7; possibly TRBD1 for D (5 bases). Germline V CDR1 and CDR2: SEHNR, FQNEAQ (reference sequence). Trimming removed 1 base at V and 2 bases at J, with 21 bases between. CDR3 length: 18 amino acids. The CDR3 coding sequence is TGTGCCAGCAGCTTAGGAGTTTTGGTAGGACATACAACCTACGAGCAGTACTTC. Translated, it gives CASSLGVLVGHTTYEQYF.

CDR3 protein: CAWTRGSGRYEQYF. CDR3 nucleotides: TGTGCCTGGACCCGGGGGTCTGGAAGGTACGAGCAGTACTTC. The V and J genes are TRBV30 and TRBJ2-7; D possibly corresponds to TRBD2 (6 bases). CDR3 length: 14 residues. Trimming took off 4 bases at V and 4 bases at J, with 17 bases between the two ends. The germline V gene encodes CDR1 GTSNPN and CDR2 SVGIG (reference sequence).

The V call is TRBV7-2, the J call TRBJ1-3, with TRBD1 matching 8 bases. V trimming: 4 bases; J trimming: 2 bases; junction bases outside the gene matches: 1. Germline CDR1 and CDR2: SGHTA and FQGNSA. CDR3 length equals 14 residues. Written as DNA, the CDR3 is TGTGCCAGCAGCTCAGGGGGCCCTGGAAACACCATATATTTT. As protein: CASSSGGPGNTIYF.

The chain carries TRBV4-2 and TRBJ1-4; D call uncertain. The CDR3 has 17 residues. The germline V gene has CDR1 LGHNA and CDR2 YNFKEQ. Deletions cut 0 bases from V and 5 bases from J, with 16 bases between. CDR3 region: CASSQEGSFRLNEKLFF. The CDR3 DNA reads as TGTGCCAGCAGCCAAGAAGGGAGTTTCAGGTTAAATGAAAAACTGTTTTTT.

This clone was seen only a few times. The V gene is TRBV6-6, the J gene TRBJ2-1, with 9 bases fitting TRBD2. The V gene's germline CDR1 is MNHNY and CDR2 SVGAGI (reference sequence). This CDR3 comprises 14 residues. Trimming cost V 6 bases and J 7 bases; bases outside gene matches: 7. The CDR3 nucleotides read TGTGCCAGCAGGGGGGCTAGCGGGGTTAATGAGCAGTTCTTC. Its translation is CASRGASGVNEQFF.

The chain has TRBV24-1 and TRBJ1-2; TRBD1 aligns across 8 bases. CDR3 length: 16 amino acids. In germline, CDR1 is KGHDR, CDR2 SFDVKD. V lost 0 bases, J lost 2 bases, and 4 bases stayed unmatched. CDR3: CATSDLRPGGNYGYTF. The CDR3 DNA follows: TGTGCCACCAGTGATTTGCGGCCAGGGGGCAACTATGGCTACACCTTC.

This chain links TRBV5-5 with TRBJ1-2, with D perhaps TRBD1 (6 bases). Trimming cost V 5 bases and J 5 bases, with 19 bases left between them. The CDR3 is 15 residues long. Germline V gene data show CDR1 as SGHKS and CDR2 as YYEKEE (reference sequence). The DNA for the CDR3 is TGTGCCAGCAGATCGGACAGCATAAGGCGGTATGGCTACACCTTC. Amino acid sequence: CASRSDSIRRYGYTF.

This chain joins TRBV10-3 and TRBJ1-1; 7 bases line up with TRBD1. V lost 4 bases to trimming and J lost 2 bases; unmatched junction nucleotides: 4. CDR1 and CDR2 from the germline V gene are ENHRY and SYGVKD. This CDR3 contains 14 residues. CDR3 protein: CAISAGQSNTEAFF. The CDR3 DNA sequence: TGTGCCATCAGTGCGGGACAGTCCAACACTGAAGCTTTCTTT.

This clone was seen just once. This sequence joins TRBV28 and TRBJ2-2; 9 nucleotides match TRBD1. This CDR3 has 16 amino acids. V dropped 7 bases and J dropped 3; count of bases not matched to a gene: 9. CDR1 is MDHEN and CDR2 is SYDVKM in the germline V gene. CDR3 residues: CASTKGGTGYTGELFF. The CDR3 coding sequence is TGTGCCAGCACAAAAGGGGGGACAGGGTACACCGGGGAGCTGTTTTTT. Full variable domain (remainder filled in from reference TRBV28 and TRBJ2-2): DVKVTQSSRYLVKRTGEKVFLECVQDMDHENMFWYRQDPGLGLRLIYFSYDVKMKEKGDIPEGYSVSREKKERFSLILESASTNQTSMYLCASTKGGTGYTGELFFGEGSRLTVL.

A few counts support this clone. V gene TRBV3-1 (or the pseudogene TRBV3-2) combines with J gene TRBJ2-1, with TRBD2 matching over 10 bases. Germline V gene sequence: CDR1 LGHDT, CDR2 YNNKEL (reference sequence). The CDR3 is made up of 14 amino acids. J lost 6 bases, V lost 6 bases, and 5 bases had no gene match. CDR3 coding DNA: TGTGCCAGCAGAGCTAGCGGGGGAAGCAATGAGCAGTTCTTC. It is translated as CASRASGGSNEQFF.

This rearrangement joins TRBV3-1 (or the pseudogene TRBV3-2) to TRBJ2-3; perhaps TRBD2 as D (6 bases). CDR3 length equals 14 residues. CDR1 and CDR2 (germline): LGHDT, YNNKEL (reference sequence). V lost 4 bases and J 11 bases, leaving 19 bases between the germline ends. DNA for the CDR3: TGTGCCAGCAGCCCCTCCTTTACTAGCTTTGGGCAGTATTTT. This encodes CASSPSFTSFGQYF.